This T cell receptor (beta chain) was identified during a study of cytomegalovirus exposure and HLA in healthy donors. The study, taken as a whole, reports: Usually a TCR sequence was rare, but some public TCRs were found in many donors.

TCRdb keeps only in-frame clones here, not all; method: immunoSEQ multiplex PCR. The sample has some 140,000 clones, about nine tenths seen once. The CDR3 covers 15 residues. The ends lost 7 bases at V and 4 bases at J; junction bases unmatched: 7. Germline lookup yields CDR1 MNHNS and CDR2 SASEGT. For this clone: The antigen is unknown.

Sequencing input: PBMCs. The sequence derives from a man between 18 and 29 years old in good health and CMV-seronegative. The chain employs TRBV6-1 and TRBJ2-3; 11 positions agree with TRBD2. This CDR3 reads CASTSLAGGSDTQYF. The CDR3 DNA follows: TGTGCCAGCACCTCGCTAGCGGGGGGTTCAGATACGCAGTATTTT.